This TCR beta chain appears in the sequencing data of a study of T-cell reconstitution after alpha-beta-depleted transplantation in children. The V end was cut by 4 bases, the J end by 7 bases, with 15 bases between. CDR1 and CDR2 from the germline V gene are SGHRS and YFSETQ. The CDR3 is made up of 14 amino acids. Unique molecular identifiers tagged the TCRbeta library. TCRdb reanalysed the PCR reads using MiXCR and keeps one entry per CDR3 protein. The sample holds some 280,000 distinct CDR3 sequences, more than 8% seen once. This chain links TRBV5-1 with TRBJ2-1, with D possibly called TRBD1 or TRBD2 (5 bases each). Sequences were derived from PBMCs from the stem cell graft donor, sampled from the stem cell graft. This sequence was found in a human donor who donated a stem cell graft to a child with SCID. CDR3 sequence reads: CASSNPGRSNEQFF. The CDR3 DNA reads TGCGCCAGCAGCAACCCGGGACGCTCTAATGAGCAGTTCTTC.